A selection of T cell receptor beta chains follows, all from one sample in a study of blood T cell repertoires in COVID-19. Profiling relied on immunoSEQ multiplex PCR, and the TCRdb table lists in-frame clones only, not all of them. The table lists some 350,000 clones, roughly 90% of them singletons. The sequenced material came from peripheral blood. Receptors originate from a woman in her 30s with COVID-19, enrolled during active disease. Each CDR3 is given with its conserved first and last residue. D genes are given only for firm matches. Expanded clones get a size class; other rows say once, few or many, or leave the size out.

V gene	clone size	J gene	D gene	CDR3 DNA	CDR3 protein
TRBV7-6	-	TRBJ2-2	TRBD2	TGTGCCAGCAGCTACGCGGGAGGGCCTTCCGGGGAGCTGTTTTTT	CASSYAGGPSGELFF
TRBV7-8	-	TRBJ2-1	-	TGTGCCAGCAGCTTCATAGGGGACAATGAGCAGTTCTTC	CASSFIGDNEQFF
TRBV2	-	TRBJ2-5	-	TGTGCCAGCAGTGGGGGGACATATCAAGAGACCCAGTACTTC	CASSGGTYQETQYF
TRBV3-1/TRBV3-2	-	TRBJ2-3	-	TGTGCCAGCAGGCCTTGGGAGAGCACAGATACGCAGTATTTT	CASRPWESTDTQYF
TRBV7-2	-	TRBJ2-3	TRBD2	TGTGCCAGCAGCCTAGCGGGAGGAGATACGCAGTATTTT	CASSLAGGDTQYF
TRBV24-1	-	TRBJ1-2	-	TGTGCCACCAGTGATTTGTCCCGGGATGGCTACACCTTC	CATSDLSRDGYTF
TRBV10-1	-	TRBJ1-1	-	TGCGCCAGCAGTGAAAGTATGGGGGAGGCCACTGAAGCTTTCTTT	CASSESMGEATEAFF
TRBV10-3	-	TRBJ2-7	TRBD2	TGTGCCATTTTTAGCGGGGGGGTAGGAGAGCAGTACTTC	CAIFSGGVGEQYF
TRBV29-1	-	TRBJ1-2	TRBD1	TGCAGCGTCCCAATGGGGAAGGGACAGAAGAGTGGCTACACCTTC	CSVPMGKGQKSGYTF
TRBV2	once	TRBJ2-1	TRBD1	TGTGCCAGCAGGGGCAGGGGGCATAATGAGCAGTTCTTC	CASRGRGHNEQFF
TRBV28	-	TRBJ1-1	TRBD1	TGTGCCAGCAGCTTTTGGGACAGGGGGCGAAGAGGAGCTTTCTTT	CASSFWDRGRRGAFF
TRBV7-2	-	TRBJ2-1	TRBD2	TGTGCCAGCAGCTTAAGAACTAGCGGGAGGGCCGATGAGCAGTTCTTC	CASSLRTSGRADEQFF
TRBV7-8	once	TRBJ1-1	-	TGTGCCAGTGGACAGCTGAACACTGAAGCTTTCTTT	CASGQLNTEAFF
TRBV7-9	-	TRBJ2-3	TRBD1	TGTGCCAGCAGCCATATACAGGGGGGAGATACGCAGTATTTT	CASSHIQGGDTQYF
TRBV19	-	TRBJ2-1	-	TGTGCCAGTACCATGACAGGATTAAGCAATGAGCAGTTCTTC	CASTMTGLSNEQFF
TRBV24-1	-	TRBJ2-3	-	TGTGCCACCAGCGGCGGTACAGATACGCAGTATTTT	CATSGGTDTQYF
TRBV27	-	TRBJ1-1	TRBD1	TGTGCCAGCAGTTACTCGACAGGGGGCAGGACTGAAGCTTTCTTT	CASSYSTGGRTEAFF
TRBV6-5	-	TRBJ2-2	-	TGTGCCACCGCACTGGGCGGGACCGGGGAGCTGTTTTTT	CATALGGTGELFF
TRBV3-1/TRBV3-2	once	TRBJ2-7	-	TGTGCCAGCAGCCAAGGCAGTTGGGGACACCGATACGAGCAGTACTTC	CASSQGSWGHRYEQYF
TRBV11-3	once	TRBJ1-4	TRBD1	TGTGCCAGCAGCCCATGGTGGACAGGGAATAATGAAAAACTGTTTTTT	CASSPWWTGNNEKLFF
TRBV11-2	-	TRBJ1-2	-	TGTGCCAGCAGCTTTCAGACAGGTTCTAACTATGGCTACACCTTC	CASSFQTGSNYGYTF
TRBV27	few	TRBJ2-3	-	TGTGCCAGCAGCGACACAGGGTATGGCACAGATACGCAGTATTTT	CASSDTGYGTDTQYF
TRBV19	-	TRBJ1-2	-	TGTGCCAGTAGTGTCCAAAGCGGCGGCTACACCTTC	CASSVQSGGYTF
TRBV5-5	-	TRBJ2-1	TRBD1	TGTGCCAGCAGCTCTGCCGGGACAGGGGGCTTGGGTGAGCAGTTCTTC	CASSSAGTGGLGEQFF
TRBV3-1/TRBV3-2	-	TRBJ1-4	-	TGTGCCAGCAGCCAAGATCGGGGGACTCATTTGGGGAAACTGTTTTTT	CASSQDRGTHLGKLFF
TRBV5-8	-	TRBJ2-5	-	TGTGCCAGCAGCTTGGGTCGGACAGACCAAGAGACCCAGTACTTC	CASSLGRTDQETQYF
TRBV7-9	few	TRBJ1-2	TRBD1	TGTGCCAGCAGCTCGGACAGGGGTAGGGAAGGCTACACCTTC	CASSSDRGREGYTF
TRBV6-5	-	TRBJ1-2	TRBD1	TGTGCCAGCAGGGCCGGGACAGGGGCCAACTATGGCTACACCTTC	CASRAGTGANYGYTF
TRBV6-5	-	TRBJ2-1	TRBD2	TGTGCCAGCAGTATAGGGACTAGCGGGGAGCAGTTCTTC	CASSIGTSGEQFF
TRBV5-1	once	TRBJ2-1	-	TGCGCCAGCAGCTTGGCCAGCGGGTATAACAATGAGCAGTTCTTC	CASSLASGYNNEQFF
TRBV7-2	-	TRBJ2-1	-	TGTGCCAGCACGGGGACAACCCTTGCCTATGAGCAGTTCTTC	CASTGTTLAYEQFF
TRBV27	-	TRBJ2-2	-	TGTGCCAGCAGTCCGTTAACGAACACCGGGGAGCTGTTTTTT	CASSPLTNTGELFF
TRBV3-1/TRBV3-2	-	TRBJ2-3	TRBD2	TGTGCCAGCAGCCCGGGACTAGCGGGAGCAACTACAGATACGCAGTATTTT	CASSPGLAGATTDTQYF
TRBV7-7	-	TRBJ2-2	TRBD2	TGTGCTAGCAGCTGGGGACTAGCGGGACAATCGAACACCGGGGAGCTGTTTTTT	CASSWGLAGQSNTGELFF
TRBV16	-	TRBJ1-5	TRBD1	TGTGCCAGCAGCACCGGGACAGGGGGCAATCAGCCCCAGCATTTT	CASSTGTGGNQPQHF
TRBV18	-	TRBJ1-4	-	TGTGCCAGCTCGGGTAGGGGCAATGAAAAACTGTTTTTT	CASSGRGNEKLFF
TRBV5-1	-	TRBJ2-1	TRBD1	TGCGCCAGCAGCTTGGGGGGACAGGGGGAACACAATGAGCAGTTCTTC	CASSLGGQGEHNEQFF
TRBV21-1	-	TRBJ1-1	-	TGTGCCAGCAGCAAGGAGGGCCCTGAAGCTTTCTTT	CASSKEGPEAFF
TRBV4-1	-	TRBJ2-5	TRBD1	TGCGCCAGCAGCCAAGGCAGGGGGCAAGAGACCCAGTACTTC	CASSQGRGQETQYF
TRBV5-6	-	TRBJ1-6	TRBD1	TGTGCCAGCAGCTTGACAGGGGCGAGGAATTCACCCCTCCACTTT	CASSLTGARNSPLHF
TRBV28	-	TRBJ1-4	-	TGTGCCAGCAGTTCGGGAGTTTGGGAAAAACTGTTTTTT	CASSSGVWEKLFF
TRBV29-1	-	TRBJ2-5	TRBD2	TGCAGCGCCCAGTGGGGGAGGGATGAGACCCAGTACTTC	CSAQWGRDETQYF
TRBV6-5	-	TRBJ1-1	-	TGTGCCAGCAGTTACTACGACTTGAACACTGAAGCTTTCTTT	CASSYYDLNTEAFF
TRBV4-2	-	TRBJ1-2	TRBD1	TGTGCCAGCAGCCTCGGGACAGGGGGGACTAACTATGGCTACACCTTC	CASSLGTGGTNYGYTF
TRBV5-8	-	TRBJ2-7	-	TGTGCCAGCAGCTTCGGTAGTTACGAGCAGTACTTC	CASSFGSYEQYF
TRBV10-1	-	TRBJ2-3	TRBD2	TGCGCCAGCAGTGAAAGTCTAGCGGGCACAGATACGCAGTATTTT	CASSESLAGTDTQYF
TRBV7-9	-	TRBJ2-2	-	TGTGCCAGCAGCCCCATGGTGGCAGGGTCATCCGGGGAGCTGTTTTTT	CASSPMVAGSSGELFF
TRBV5-5	once	TRBJ2-2	-	TGTGCCAGCCTGCGAGAACCGAACACCGGGGAGCTGTTTTTT	CASLREPNTGELFF
TRBV29-1	-	TRBJ1-4	-	TGCAGCGTTGCCCAGGGGAATGAAAAACTGTTTTTT	CSVAQGNEKLFF
TRBV7-2	-	TRBJ1-1	TRBD1	TGTGCCAGCAGCTGGACCGGGACAGGGATGAACACTGAAGCTTTCTTT	CASSWTGTGMNTEAFF
TRBV11-2	-	TRBJ2-1	TRBD2	TGTGCCAGCAGCCCCGCTGACCCCCTAGCGGGGGGGAATTACAATGAGCAGTTCTTC	CASSPADPLAGGNYNEQFF
TRBV28	once	TRBJ1-6	-	TGTGCCAGCAGCCAGGTCGGGGGTTATTCACCCCTCCACTTT	CASSQVGGYSPLHF
TRBV5-1	once	TRBJ1-1	TRBD1	TGCGCCAGCAGCCTCGGGACAGGAAGCAAACAAAACACTGAAGCTTTCTTT	CASSLGTGSKQNTEAFF
TRBV9	-	TRBJ1-1	TRBD1	TGTGCCAGCAGCGGAACAGGGGGGAACACTGAAGCTTTCTTT	CASSGTGGNTEAFF